This is a list of T cell receptor beta chains from one sample in a study of Ad26.COV2.S vaccination and SARS-CoV-2 variants. Produced via immunoSEQ multiplex PCR; TCRdb's table is partial and in-frame only. The repertoire holds over 110,000 clones, with roughly 88% as singletons. The sample in question was peripheral blood, obtained after recovery from COVID-19. The receptors originated from a human donor who had recovered from COVID-19. Both conserved end residues are part of each CDR3. Fields, in order: CDR3 DNA, CDR3 protein, D gene, clone size, V gene, J gene, CDR3 length. The D gene is left open where the match is weak. Clone size appears in some rows only: once, few, many, or a class for an expanded clone.

cdr3_nt: TGCGCCAGCAGGCACCCCGGGGGCGATGAGCAGTTCTTC
cdr3_aa: CASRHPGGDEQFF
d_call: NA
clone_size: once
v_call: TRBV5-1
j_call: TRBJ2-1
cdr3_length: 13

cdr3_nt: TGTGCCAGCAGCTTAGGACAGCTTGTATATGGCTACACCTTC
cdr3_aa: CASSLGQLVYGYTF
d_call: NA
clone_size: NA
v_call: TRBV7-2
j_call: TRBJ1-2
cdr3_length: 14

cdr3_nt: TGTGCCAGCAGTGGGACTAGCGCAGGGACCGGGGAGCTGTTTTTT
cdr3_aa: CASSGTSAGTGELFF
d_call: TRBD2
clone_size: NA
v_call: TRBV28
j_call: TRBJ2-2
cdr3_length: 15

cdr3_nt: TGTGCCAGCAGCCCCACTGCGGGGGGCCTCTATGGCTACACCTTC
cdr3_aa: CASSPTAGGLYGYTF
d_call: NA
clone_size: few
v_call: TRBV7-2
j_call: TRBJ1-2
cdr3_length: 15

cdr3_nt: TGTGCCAGCAGTTTAGCAGGAGCCAAAAACATTCAGTACTTC
cdr3_aa: CASSLAGAKNIQYF
d_call: NA
clone_size: NA
v_call: TRBV28
j_call: TRBJ2-4
cdr3_length: 14

cdr3_nt: TGTGCCAGTAGTATGACAGCTTCCTATGGCTACACCTTC
cdr3_aa: CASSMTASYGYTF
d_call: NA
clone_size: once
v_call: TRBV19
j_call: TRBJ1-2
cdr3_length: 13

cdr3_nt: TGTGCCAGTAGTCAGGGGGCCCATGGCTACACCTTC
cdr3_aa: CASSQGAHGYTF
d_call: TRBD1
clone_size: NA
v_call: TRBV19
j_call: TRBJ1-2
cdr3_length: 12

cdr3_nt: TGTGCCAGCAGCCAGGGTTCCACTGAAGCTTTCTTT
cdr3_aa: CASSQGSTEAFF
d_call: NA
clone_size: NA
v_call: TRBV11-2
j_call: TRBJ1-1
cdr3_length: 12

cdr3_nt: TGTGCCAGCAGCGTGGACACAGATACGCAGTATTTT
cdr3_aa: CASSVDTDTQYF
d_call: NA
clone_size: NA
v_call: TRBV9
j_call: TRBJ2-3
cdr3_length: 12

cdr3_nt: TGTGCCAGCAGCTCCGGAGACAGACGCAATGAGCAGTTCTTC
cdr3_aa: CASSSGDRRNEQFF
d_call: NA
clone_size: NA
v_call: TRBV7-9
j_call: TRBJ2-1
cdr3_length: 14

cdr3_nt: TGTGCCAGCAGTTTTGTTGAGGGCTACACCTTC
cdr3_aa: CASSFVEGYTF
d_call: NA
clone_size: NA
v_call: TRBV28
j_call: TRBJ1-2
cdr3_length: 11

cdr3_nt: TGTGCCAGCAGTCAACCAGATACAGGGGAAGGGGACGAGCAGTACTTC
cdr3_aa: CASSQPDTGEGDEQYF
d_call: TRBD1
clone_size: NA
v_call: TRBV6-2/TRBV6-3
j_call: TRBJ2-7
cdr3_length: 16

cdr3_nt: TGTGCCAGCAGTCGGGAGTCGAACACCGGGGAGCTGTTTTTT
cdr3_aa: CASSRESNTGELFF
d_call: NA
clone_size: once
v_call: TRBV6-5
j_call: TRBJ2-2
cdr3_length: 14

cdr3_nt: TGCGCCAGCAGCCAAGATTCCCGGACAAGCTCCTACAATGAGCAGTTCTTC
cdr3_aa: CASSQDSRTSSYNEQFF
d_call: NA
clone_size: NA
v_call: TRBV4-1
j_call: TRBJ2-1
cdr3_length: 17

cdr3_nt: TGCGCCAGCAGTCTCACAGGGTTAATGAACACTGAAGCTTTCTTT
cdr3_aa: CASSLTGLMNTEAFF
d_call: NA
clone_size: NA
v_call: TRBV23-1
j_call: TRBJ1-1
cdr3_length: 15

cdr3_nt: TGTGCCAGCAGTTTAGGGAACAGTTTCAATCAGCCCCAGCATTTT
cdr3_aa: CASSLGNSFNQPQHF
d_call: NA
clone_size: NA
v_call: TRBV28
j_call: TRBJ1-5
cdr3_length: 15

cdr3_nt: TGCGCCAGCAGCTTTACGAATGAGCAGTTCTTC
cdr3_aa: CASSFTNEQFF
d_call: NA
clone_size: few
v_call: TRBV5-1
j_call: TRBJ2-1
cdr3_length: 11

cdr3_nt: TGTGCCAGCAGCCGAGCCATTATAGCAGGCTACAATGAGCAGTTCTTC
cdr3_aa: CASSRAIIAGYNEQFF
d_call: NA
clone_size: NA
v_call: TRBV7-8
j_call: TRBJ2-1
cdr3_length: 16

cdr3_nt: TGTGCCAGCAGTGAGACAGGGATCTCAACTAATGAAAAACTGTTTTTT
cdr3_aa: CASSETGISTNEKLFF
d_call: TRBD1
clone_size: NA
v_call: TRBV2
j_call: TRBJ1-4
cdr3_length: 16

cdr3_nt: TGCGCCAGCAGCCAAGGCAGGGGGCTGTACGAGCAGTACTTC
cdr3_aa: CASSQGRGLYEQYF
d_call: TRBD1
clone_size: NA
v_call: TRBV4-3
j_call: TRBJ2-7
cdr3_length: 14

cdr3_nt: TGTGCCAGCAGGAAGACAGAGGGGGGGACAGGGGAGCTGTTTTTT
cdr3_aa: CASRKTEGGTGELFF
d_call: NA
clone_size: NA
v_call: TRBV2
j_call: TRBJ2-2
cdr3_length: 15

cdr3_nt: TGTGCCAGCAGCTTAGGGGACCCTATATACGGGGAGCTGTTTTTT
cdr3_aa: CASSLGDPIYGELFF
d_call: NA
clone_size: NA
v_call: TRBV11-2
j_call: TRBJ2-2
cdr3_length: 15

cdr3_nt: TGCGCCAGCAGCTTGGTAACAGGGTCTAATGAAAAACTGTTTTTT
cdr3_aa: CASSLVTGSNEKLFF
d_call: NA
clone_size: NA
v_call: TRBV5-1
j_call: TRBJ1-4
cdr3_length: 15

cdr3_nt: TGTGCCAGCAGCCATCACGGGGGGGCCGAAGCCGGGGAGCTGTTTTTT
cdr3_aa: CASSHHGGAEAGELFF
d_call: TRBD2
clone_size: once
v_call: TRBV3-1/TRBV3-2
j_call: TRBJ2-2
cdr3_length: 16

cdr3_nt: TGTGCCAGCAGCCCCCCCGGTGGCGCAAGGCCCCAGCATTTT
cdr3_aa: CASSPPGGARPQHF
d_call: NA
clone_size: NA
v_call: TRBV7-8
j_call: TRBJ1-5
cdr3_length: 14

cdr3_nt: TGCGCCAGCAGCGTGGGACTAGCGGTAAACACCGGGGAGCTGTTTTTT
cdr3_aa: CASSVGLAVNTGELFF
d_call: TRBD2
clone_size: NA
v_call: TRBV5-1
j_call: TRBJ2-2
cdr3_length: 16

cdr3_nt: TGCGCCAGCAGCTTGGAAGCGCCCACTGGGGCCAAAAACATTCAGTACTTC
cdr3_aa: CASSLEAPTGAKNIQYF
d_call: NA
clone_size: NA
v_call: TRBV5-1
j_call: TRBJ2-4
cdr3_length: 17

cdr3_nt: TGTGCCAGCAGACGCCGGGGGGTCAATGAGCAGTTCTTC
cdr3_aa: CASRRRGVNEQFF
d_call: TRBD2
clone_size: NA
v_call: TRBV6-5
j_call: TRBJ2-1
cdr3_length: 13

cdr3_nt: TGTGCCAGCAGCCCATCCGACTCTGGAAACACCATATATTTT
cdr3_aa: CASSPSDSGNTIYF
d_call: NA
clone_size: NA
v_call: TRBV7-9
j_call: TRBJ1-3
cdr3_length: 14

cdr3_nt: TGCGCCAGCAGCTTGGCGTTAGGGGATACGCAGTATTTT
cdr3_aa: CASSLALGDTQYF
d_call: NA
clone_size: NA
v_call: TRBV5-1
j_call: TRBJ2-3
cdr3_length: 13

cdr3_nt: TGTGCCACCAGCAGAGACGTCTTGGGGGGCACTGAAGCTTTCTTT
cdr3_aa: CATSRDVLGGTEAFF
d_call: NA
clone_size: NA
v_call: TRBV15
j_call: TRBJ1-1
cdr3_length: 15

cdr3_nt: TGTGCCAGTAGTTACAGGGTACCCCAAGAGACCCAGTACTTC
cdr3_aa: CASSYRVPQETQYF
d_call: NA
clone_size: NA
v_call: TRBV19
j_call: TRBJ2-5
cdr3_length: 14

cdr3_nt: TGTGCCAGCAGTTTGCAGAGGACCTACGAGCAGTACTTC
cdr3_aa: CASSLQRTYEQYF
d_call: NA
clone_size: once
v_call: TRBV12-3/TRBV12-4
j_call: TRBJ2-7
cdr3_length: 13

cdr3_nt: TGTGCCACCAGGCAGCAAACAGGTTACGAGCAGTACTTC
cdr3_aa: CATRQQTGYEQYF
d_call: NA
clone_size: NA
v_call: TRBV10-3
j_call: TRBJ2-7
cdr3_length: 13

cdr3_nt: TGTGCCAGCAGTTATAGAGGGGTAGACTACACCTTC
cdr3_aa: CASSYRGVDYTF
d_call: NA
clone_size: NA
v_call: TRBV6-5
j_call: TRBJ1-2
cdr3_length: 12

cdr3_nt: TGTGCCAGCAGTTTAACCCGACACGAGCAGTACTTC
cdr3_aa: CASSLTRHEQYF
d_call: NA
clone_size: NA
v_call: TRBV28
j_call: TRBJ2-7
cdr3_length: 12

cdr3_nt: TGTGCCAGTAGGGCCGGGACAGGGAGTAGGGAGACCCAGTACTTC
cdr3_aa: CASRAGTGSRETQYF
d_call: TRBD1
clone_size: NA
v_call: TRBV19
j_call: TRBJ2-5
cdr3_length: 15

cdr3_nt: TGCGCCAGCAGCTTACGGGACAGGGGGCTTCGAAATAATGAAAAACTGTTTTTT
cdr3_aa: CASSLRDRGLRNNEKLFF
d_call: TRBD1
clone_size: once
v_call: TRBV5-1
j_call: TRBJ1-4
cdr3_length: 18

cdr3_nt: TGTGCCAGCACCCTCCGGGGGGGTCTGAGCTCCTACAATGAGCAGTTCTTC
cdr3_aa: CASTLRGGLSSYNEQFF
d_call: TRBD2
clone_size: NA
v_call: TRBV5-4
j_call: TRBJ2-1
cdr3_length: 17

cdr3_nt: TGTGCTAGTGGTTTGGGGGCCGCGCCGGCAGATACGCAGTATTTT
cdr3_aa: CASGLGAAPADTQYF
d_call: NA
clone_size: NA
v_call: TRBV12-5
j_call: TRBJ2-3
cdr3_length: 15

cdr3_nt: TGTGCCAGCAGCCCGTGGACAGAGAATTACAATGAGCAGTTCTTC
cdr3_aa: CASSPWTENYNEQFF
d_call: NA
clone_size: NA
v_call: TRBV3-1/TRBV3-2
j_call: TRBJ2-1
cdr3_length: 15

cdr3_nt: TGTGCCAGCAGCTCGGGGGGCACAGATACGCAGTATTTT
cdr3_aa: CASSSGGTDTQYF
d_call: NA
clone_size: few
v_call: TRBV7-8
j_call: TRBJ2-3
cdr3_length: 13

cdr3_nt: TGTGCCAGCAGTTTGCAACAGGTGAACACTGAAGCTTTCTTT
cdr3_aa: CASSLQQVNTEAFF
d_call: NA
clone_size: NA
v_call: TRBV28
j_call: TRBJ1-1
cdr3_length: 14

cdr3_nt: TGTGCCAGTACTCCACCCCAGGAGCGCTATGGCTACACCTTC
cdr3_aa: CASTPPQERYGYTF
d_call: NA
clone_size: NA
v_call: TRBV19
j_call: TRBJ1-2
cdr3_length: 14

cdr3_nt: TGTGCCAGCAGTTCCTGGAAATACTATGGCTACACCTTC
cdr3_aa: CASSSWKYYGYTF
d_call: NA
clone_size: NA
v_call: TRBV12-3/TRBV12-4
j_call: TRBJ1-2
cdr3_length: 13

cdr3_nt: TGTGCCAGCAGCTCTTATAATTCACCCCTCCACTTT
cdr3_aa: CASSSYNSPLHF
d_call: NA
clone_size: NA
v_call: TRBV7-2
j_call: TRBJ1-6
cdr3_length: 12

cdr3_nt: TGCGCCAGCAGTGTAGGGGCGGGGGGGCGTGGAGAGCAGTTCTTC
cdr3_aa: CASSVGAGGRGEQFF
d_call: TRBD2
clone_size: NA
v_call: TRBV4-3
j_call: TRBJ2-1
cdr3_length: 15

cdr3_nt: TGTGCCTGGAGTGCGGACAGGGATCAGCCCCAGCATTTT
cdr3_aa: CAWSADRDQPQHF
d_call: TRBD1
clone_size: NA
v_call: TRBV30
j_call: TRBJ1-5
cdr3_length: 13

cdr3_nt: TGTGCCAGCCTAGGGGGCGTGGGCTCCTACGAGCAGTACTTC
cdr3_aa: CASLGGVGSYEQYF
d_call: TRBD1
clone_size: few
v_call: TRBV27
j_call: TRBJ2-7
cdr3_length: 14

cdr3_nt: TGTGCCAGCAGCTTGGGGACAGGGGGGTCACCCCTCCACTTT
cdr3_aa: CASSLGTGGSPLHF
d_call: TRBD1
clone_size: NA
v_call: TRBV5-6
j_call: TRBJ1-6
cdr3_length: 14